This TCR beta chain was profiled in a study of blood T cell repertoires in COVID-19. The CDR3 consists of 13 residues. Trimming removed 10 bases at V and 0 bases at J, with 12 bases between. Germline V gives CDR1 MNHEY, CDR2 SVGAGI. The repertoire was sequenced with immunoSEQ multiplex PCR; TCRdb's copy has only in-frame clones and lacks some. The profile shows roughly 250,000 clones, 80% to 90% of them singletons. The sequencing input was PBMCs or T cells enriched from blood (not recorded which). The clonotype was recovered from a woman in her forties who had been exposed to COVID-19. V usage is TRBV6-5 and J usage is TRBJ1-1; the D is unclear. CDR3 region: CATKNPMNTEAFF. The CDR3 DNA follows: TGTGCCACAAAGAACCCTATGAACACTGAAGCTTTCTTT.